The rows below give T cell receptor beta chains drawn from one sample of a study of blood T cell repertoires in COVID-19. Using immunoSEQ multiplex PCR, the repertoire was profiled, and TCRdb retains in-frame clones only, with some absent. The table lists tens of thousands of clones, 85% to 90% of them singletons. The sample comprised peripheral blood. These TCRs come from a man in his sixties with acute or convalescent COVID-19. The CDR3 runs from the conserved cysteine through the conserved F or W. The order of the fields is CDR3 protein, CDR3 DNA, clone size, D gene, J gene, V gene. The D gene is left open where the match is weak. The size field is filled for only some rows; it gives once, few, many or a size class.

CDR3: CASSIPGIYGYTF
DNA: TGTGCCAGTAGTATCCCGGGTATCTATGGCTACACCTTC
size: .
D: .
J: TRBJ1-2
V: TRBV19

CDR3: CASSPSGRGRGANVLTF
DNA: TGTGCCAGCAGTCCCTCAGGCAGGGGGCGGGGGGCCAACGTCCTGACTTTC
size: .
D: TRBD1
J: TRBJ2-6
V: TRBV28

CDR3: CASSSGRERAYEQYF
DNA: TGTGCCAGCAGCTCCGGGAGGGAGAGAGCCTACGAGCAGTACTTC
size: .
D: TRBD2
J: TRBJ2-7
V: TRBV7-9

CDR3: CASRRTTGGRDEQYF
DNA: TGTGCCAGCAGGAGAACAACAGGGGGTCGGGACGAGCAGTACTTC
size: .
D: TRBD1
J: TRBJ2-7
V: TRBV2

CDR3: CASSSTDTEAFF
DNA: TGTGCCAGCAGTTCCACGGACACTGAAGCTTTCTTT
size: .
D: .
J: TRBJ1-1
V: TRBV6-5

CDR3: CASSFPRETDTQYF
DNA: TGTGCCAGCAGCTTCCCCAGGGAAACAGATACGCAGTATTTT
size: once
D: .
J: TRBJ2-3
V: TRBV5-4

CDR3: CASSLNRVGEKLFF
DNA: TGCGCCAGCAGCCTAAACAGGGTTGGGGAAAAACTGTTTTTT
size: .
D: .
J: TRBJ1-4
V: TRBV5-1

CDR3: CASSKTVRDSPLHF
DNA: TGTGCCAGCAGCAAGACAGTTAGGGATTCACCCCTCCACTTT
size: .
D: .
J: TRBJ1-6
V: TRBV11-1

CDR3: CASSRQGEAGELFF
DNA: TGTGCCAGCAGCCGACAGGGTGAGGCCGGGGAGCTGTTTTTT
size: .
D: TRBD1
J: TRBJ2-2
V: TRBV7-3

CDR3: CASSLQGVEETQYF
DNA: TGTGCCAGCAGCCTACAGGGAGTCGAAGAGACCCAGTACTTC
size: .
D: .
J: TRBJ2-5
V: TRBV2

CDR3: CSVVRASGIYEQYF
DNA: TGCAGCGTTGTACGGGCTAGCGGGATTTACGAGCAGTACTTC
size: .
D: TRBD2
J: TRBJ2-7
V: TRBV29-1

CDR3: CASSYSWAGDLYYEQYF
DNA: TGTGCCAGCAGTTACTCGTGGGCGGGAGACCTCTACTACGAGCAGTACTTC
size: .
D: TRBD2
J: TRBJ2-7
V: TRBV6-2/TRBV6-3

CDR3: CASSQGYRKETQYF
DNA: TGCGCCAGCAGCCAAGGTTATAGAAAGGAGACCCAGTACTTC
size: few
D: .
J: TRBJ2-5
V: TRBV4-1

CDR3: CASSRTGISYEQYF
DNA: TGCGCCAGCAGCCGGACAGGTATCTCCTACGAGCAGTACTTC
size: once
D: TRBD1
J: TRBJ2-7
V: TRBV5-1

CDR3: CASSEVGRQLYNEQFF
DNA: TGTGCCAGTAGCGAAGTGGGGCGGCAGCTCTACAATGAGCAGTTCTTC
size: once
D: .
J: TRBJ2-1
V: TRBV19

CDR3: CASSDSEDRALLNYGYTF
DNA: TGTGCCAGCAGTGACTCGGAGGACAGGGCACTTCTTAACTATGGCTACACCTTC
size: .
D: TRBD1
J: TRBJ1-2
V: TRBV6-4

CDR3: CASGGQTSGIQETQYF
DNA: TGTGCCAGCGGGGGACAGACTAGCGGGATCCAAGAGACCCAGTACTTC
size: few
D: TRBD2
J: TRBJ2-5
V: TRBV28

CDR3: CASIPYGATDEAFF
DNA: TGTGCCAGCATCCCCTATGGGGCGACAGATGAAGCTTTCTTT
size: .
D: .
J: TRBJ1-1
V: TRBV6-5

CDR3: CASSPRQSNTEAFF
DNA: TGTGCCAGCAGCCCCCGACAGTCGAACACTGAAGCTTTCTTT
size: .
D: .
J: TRBJ1-1
V: TRBV7-9